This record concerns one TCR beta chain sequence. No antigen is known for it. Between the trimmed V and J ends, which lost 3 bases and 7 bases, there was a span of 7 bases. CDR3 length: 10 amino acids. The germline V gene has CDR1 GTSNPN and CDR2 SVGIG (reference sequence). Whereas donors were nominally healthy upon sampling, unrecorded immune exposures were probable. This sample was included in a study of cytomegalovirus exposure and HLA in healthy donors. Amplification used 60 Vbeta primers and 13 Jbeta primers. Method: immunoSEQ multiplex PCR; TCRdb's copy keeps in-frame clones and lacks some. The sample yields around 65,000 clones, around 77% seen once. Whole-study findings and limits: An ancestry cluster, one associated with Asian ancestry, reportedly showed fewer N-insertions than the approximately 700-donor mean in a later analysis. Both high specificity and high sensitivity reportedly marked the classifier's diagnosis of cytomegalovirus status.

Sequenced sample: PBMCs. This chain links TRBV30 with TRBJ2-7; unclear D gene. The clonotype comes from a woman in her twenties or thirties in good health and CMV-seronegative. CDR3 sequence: CAWRVLEQYF. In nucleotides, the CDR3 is TGTGCCTGGAGGGTACTAGAGCAGTACTTC.